The sequence of this T cell receptor beta chain was determined in a study of shared clonotypes between healthy human individuals. Study conclusions and caveats: It was expected that sequencing depth would affect clonotype sharing among donors.

Trimming stripped 5 bases from V and 2 bases from J, with 22 bases between. Germline CDR1 and CDR2: SGHRS and YFSETQ. The CDR3 is made up of 17 amino acids. A note on this clone: What it binds is not known.

Original processing notes: Junction-only sequences without quality scores were provided by ImmunoSEQ, so filtering was different. The table came from immunoSEQ multiplex PCR; TCRdb's copy has only in-frame clones and leaves some out. The DNA was the basis for D and trimming; V, J and clone size are from that table. In the table there are 1.4 million or so clones, around 98.5% of which are singletons. The V call is TRBV5-1, the J call TRBJ2-5; TRBD1 is a possible D gene (7 bases). This TCR was sampled from a man aged 30-40 years in good health. Sequencing was performed on naive CD4+ T cells sorted from blood. Subset given: CD45RA+ positively selected. This chain's CDR3 is CASSPTGQGGPQETQYF. The CDR3 DNA reads as TGCGCCAGCAGTCCGACAGGGCAGGGGGGTCCTCAAGAGACCCAGTACTTC.